Listed below are T cell receptor beta chains from one sample, sequenced in a study of T-cell memory formation after mild COVID-19. TCRdb passed the 5' RACE reads through MiXCR, listing each CDR3 protein once. The sample carries roughly 150,000 distinct CDR3 sequences, 14% recorded once. Input material: PBMCs or a T cell subset sorted from them (not recorded which). The receptors derive from an adult woman who had mild COVID-19 (a few samples of this study predate the infection). Cell type and time point are not known. Each CDR3 is given with its conserved first and last residue. Each record gives: clone size, V gene, CDR3 length, J gene, D gene, CDR3 DNA, CDR3 protein. The D gene is left open where the match is weak. Only part of the rows carry a size: once, few, many, or a class if the clone is expanded.

abundance: few
v_gene: TRBV12-3/TRBV12-4
len: 15
j_gene: TRBJ2-5
d_gene: .
CDR3nt: TGTGCCAGCAGTTTAGTGGGGTCCCTCCAAGAGACCCAGTACTTC
CDR3aa: CASSLVGSLQETQYF

abundance: .
v_gene: TRBV3-1
len: 14
j_gene: TRBJ2-7
d_gene: .
CDR3nt: TGTGCCAGCAGCCAATCCTCCAGCCAGTACGAGCAGTACTTC
CDR3aa: CASSQSSSQYEQYF

abundance: few
v_gene: TRBV5-5
len: 17
j_gene: TRBJ2-3
d_gene: .
CDR3nt: TGTGCCAGCAGCTTGGGCTTCGGAGGTTGGGATCAGGGTACGCAGTATTTT
CDR3aa: CASSLGFGGWDQGTQYF

abundance: .
v_gene: TRBV19
len: 16
j_gene: TRBJ1-5
d_gene: TRBD1
CDR3nt: TGTGCCAGTAGTATTATGACAGGGAAAAGCAATCAGCCCCAGCATTTT
CDR3aa: CASSIMTGKSNQPQHF

abundance: .
v_gene: TRBV12-3/TRBV12-4
len: 14
j_gene: TRBJ2-2
d_gene: TRBD2
CDR3nt: TGTGCCAGCAGCCCCGGACTAGTCCCCGGGGAGCTGTTTTTT
CDR3aa: CASSPGLVPGELFF

abundance: .
v_gene: TRBV5-1
len: 15
j_gene: TRBJ1-4
d_gene: .
CDR3nt: TGCGCCAGCAGCTTGAACAGTGGCCAGAGTGAAAAACTGTTTTTT
CDR3aa: CASSLNSGQSEKLFF

abundance: .
v_gene: TRBV9
len: 12
j_gene: TRBJ1-2
d_gene: .
CDR3nt: TGTGCCAGCAGCCCTCCCCGGGGGGGCTACACCTTC
CDR3aa: CASSPPRGGYTF

abundance: .
v_gene: TRBV6-6
len: 15
j_gene: TRBJ2-5
d_gene: TRBD2
CDR3nt: TGTGCCAGCAGCCGATCCGGGGGGACCCAAGAGACCCAGTACTTC
CDR3aa: CASSRSGGTQETQYF

abundance: .
v_gene: TRBV7-6
len: 19
j_gene: TRBJ1-6
d_gene: .
CDR3nt: TGTGCCAGCAGCTTAACCTCTAACGTGAACAGGGCTGGGGGTTCACCCCTCCACTTT
CDR3aa: CASSLTSNVNRAGGSPLHF

abundance: .
v_gene: TRBV12-3/TRBV12-4
len: 15
j_gene: TRBJ2-5
d_gene: .
CDR3nt: TGTGCCAGCAGTTTGGGTGGCAGCGGCCAAGAGACCCAGTACTTC
CDR3aa: CASSLGGSGQETQYF

abundance: .
v_gene: TRBV9
len: 14
j_gene: TRBJ1-2
d_gene: .
CDR3nt: TGTGCCAGCAGCGTAGCGGAGGGTAACTATGGCTACACCTTC
CDR3aa: CASSVAEGNYGYTF

abundance: few
v_gene: TRBV4-3
len: 14
j_gene: TRBJ2-3
d_gene: .
CDR3nt: TGCGCCAGCAGCCAGGGGACAAGCCCAGATACGCAGTATTTT
CDR3aa: CASSQGTSPDTQYF

abundance: .
v_gene: TRBV27
len: 13
j_gene: TRBJ2-1
d_gene: TRBD1
CDR3nt: TGTGCCAGCAGACAGGGGTGGGACAATGAGCAGTTCTTC
CDR3aa: CASRQGWDNEQFF

abundance: many
v_gene: TRBV9
len: 12
j_gene: TRBJ2-7
d_gene: TRBD2
CDR3nt: TGTGCCAGCAGCCCCGGGGGGTACGAGCAGTACTTC
CDR3aa: CASSPGGYEQYF

abundance: few
v_gene: TRBV5-4
len: 13
j_gene: TRBJ1-5
d_gene: .
CDR3nt: TGTGCCAGCAGCTTTGGGGTACTTCAGCCCCAGCATTTT
CDR3aa: CASSFGVLQPQHF

abundance: .
v_gene: TRBV30
len: 15
j_gene: TRBJ1-1
d_gene: TRBD1
CDR3nt: TGTGCCTGGACGCCCGGCCAGGGGGCGCAAACTGAAGCTTTCTTT
CDR3aa: CAWTPGQGAQTEAFF

abundance: .
v_gene: TRBV7-8
len: 14
j_gene: TRBJ2-1
d_gene: .
CDR3nt: TGTGCCAGCAGCCCGGGAGTCTCCTACAATGAGCAGTTCTTC
CDR3aa: CASSPGVSYNEQFF

abundance: .
v_gene: TRBV27
len: 14
j_gene: TRBJ2-7
d_gene: .
CDR3nt: TGTGCCAGCAGTAAACGGGACGGACCCTACGAGCAGTACTTC
CDR3aa: CASSKRDGPYEQYF

abundance: few
v_gene: TRBV24-1
len: 17
j_gene: TRBJ2-3
d_gene: TRBD2
CDR3nt: TGTGCCACCAGTGACCGAACCGGGACTAGCGACAGTCATACGCAGTATTTT
CDR3aa: CATSDRTGTSDSHTQYF

abundance: once
v_gene: TRBV2
len: 13
j_gene: TRBJ2-3
d_gene: TRBD2
CDR3nt: TGTTCCAGCAGTGAAGCGGGGCGGGATACGCAGTATTTT
CDR3aa: CSSSEAGRDTQYF

abundance: .
v_gene: TRBV24-1
len: 14
j_gene: TRBJ2-3
d_gene: .
CDR3nt: TGTGCCACCAGTGATTCTGAGAGAACAGATACGCAGTATTTT
CDR3aa: CATSDSERTDTQYF

abundance: .
v_gene: TRBV7-2
len: 14
j_gene: TRBJ1-1
d_gene: .
CDR3nt: TGTGCCAGCAGCTTAGCATACACGGCAACTGAAGCTTTCTTT
CDR3aa: CASSLAYTATEAFF

abundance: .
v_gene: TRBV9
len: 14
j_gene: TRBJ1-1
d_gene: TRBD1
CDR3nt: TGTGCCAGCAGCGTAGGACAGGGAAGGACTGAAGCTTTCTTT
CDR3aa: CASSVGQGRTEAFF